This TCR beta chain appears in the sequencing data of a study of blood T cell repertoires in COVID-19 (dated by TCRdb to the early 2020s). Looking at the study overall: The collaborator samples originated in the United States, Italy and Spain and spanned the acute and convalescent phases of COVID-19. The prospective study material was composed of cDNA or gDNA derived from T cells, B-cell-depleted T cells, or PBMCs. Deeply sampled blood TCRbeta repertoires from subjects exposed to, actively infected with, or recovered from COVID-19 were included in the dataset. A freely available public database, intended as a resource for researchers studying the immune response to SARS-CoV-2, is where the repertoires were released. The samples were drawn from the first 160 participants of the ongoing ImmuneRACE study and from 1,200 or so subjects provided by 6 global collaborators. A de-identified subject ID, COVID-19 status, age in years and sex were almost always included in the sample metadata. Where available, HLA class I and class II types were obtained from metadata supplied by the sample provider rather than from assay-based typing.

Study-wide findings and limitations: Clinical and demographic metadata were provided uncurated, with the amount varying by source and participant.

Collaborating institutions collected whole blood in K2EDTA tubes following their own protocols. For TCRbeta analysis, collaborator samples were shipped as frozen whole blood, as isolated PBMCs, or as DNA extracted from either sample type. A remark on this clone: The antigen it binds to is not known. No much larger clone is present one base from it, and per-base qualities are unavailable.

Per the germline V gene (reference sequence), LNHNV is the CDR1 and YYDKDF is the CDR2. A distance of 10 bases separates the germline ends of V and J, which lose 0 bases and 4 bases respectively. Measured from the cysteine to the phenylalanine, the CDR3 is 15 residues long. CDR3 DNA only is kept here, 45 bases in frame from base 1. TCRbeta CDR3 regions were amplified from genomic DNA using the immunoSEQ Assay, a bias-controlled multiplex PCR. In the authors' own workflow: The number of nucleated cells in each sample was estimated from the amplification of reference gene primers within the assay. Sequence reads were collapsed and filtered to measure the absolute abundance of every unique TCRbeta CDR3 rearrangement. For each sample, productive Simpson clonality was calculated as the square root of Simpson's diversity index across productive rearrangements. In its TCRdb copy, this immuneACCESS table keeps in-frame sequences only and misses some clones. Where compared with another copy, unresolved V genes explain less than half of these, and the others have no known cause. That table gives V, J and clone size, and the DNA gave D and trimming. Present in this sample are 200,000 to 250,000 clones, almost 90% of which were seen just once. The ten largest make up roughly 2.5% of the sample.

The receptor chain draws on TRBV15 and TRBJ1-5, with TRBD1 tentatively as D gene (5 bases match). This TCR was sampled from a woman aged 60 to 75 with acute or convalescent COVID-19. Sequenced input: peripheral blood. The sequenced DNA: TGTGCCACCAGCAGAGATCTGGGGGGAAATCAGCCCCAGCATTTT. This gives the protein CATSRDLGGNQPQHF.